Listed here are 15 T cell receptor beta chains from one sample, sequenced in a study of Ad26.COV2.S vaccination and SARS-CoV-2 variants. TCRdb keeps only in-frame clones here, not all; method: immunoSEQ multiplex PCR. This table has roughly 700,000 clones, about 89% appearing once. Treatment denoted: around 19 received Ad26.COV2.S at low or high dose, single or two shots; five or six received placebo; per-sample allocation not given. Day 63 after the first injection of vaccine or placebo was the sampling time. The source was peripheral blood, collected in a trial of Ad26.COV2.S vaccine versus placebo. The receptors originated from a person between 18 and 65 years old who received the Ad26.COV2.S COVID-19 vaccine or a placebo.

This clone was recorded a few times. This sequence joins TRBV9 and TRBJ2-7, with a possible D match to TRBD2 (6 bases). V was trimmed by 1 base and J by 6 bases, leaving 14 bases between them. The CDR3 runs to 14 residues. Germline V gene data show CDR1 as SGDLS and CDR2 as YYNGEE. Here the CDR3 reads CASSVSPAGSEQYF. The CDR3 bases are TGTGCCAGCAGCGTAAGCCCTGCGGGAAGCGAGCAGTACTTC.

The rearrangement links TRBV7-9 to TRBJ2-7, with D maybe TRBD1 (7 bases). Germline V gene sequence: CDR1 SEHNR, CDR2 FQNEAQ (reference sequence). The CDR3 length is 14 residues. V gave up 3 bases and J gave up 3 bases, with 12 bases separating them. Here the CDR3 DNA reads TGTGCCAGCAGCTTCCAGGGGGGCAACTACGAGCAGTACTTC. Residues: CASSFQGGNYEQYF.

This rearrangement joins TRBV27 to TRBJ1-2; D is unresolved. Germline lookup yields CDR1 MNHEY and CDR2 SMNVEV (reference sequence). CDR3 length equals 14 residues. Trimming removed 0 bases from V and 3 bases from J, with 8 bases in between. CDR3 DNA: TGTGCCAGCAGTTTATCGAAAGGGTACTATGGCTACACCTTC. It specifies CASSLSKGYYGYTF.

J is TRBJ2-2 and V is TRBV6-5; D is perhaps TRBD1 (5 bases). Germline V CDR1 and CDR2: MNHEY, SVGAGI. The V and J ends lost 6 bases and 6 bases respectively, with 14 bases between them. CDR3 size: 14 residues. In DNA, the CDR3 is TGTGCCAGCAGCCCGCGACAGTCGGCCGGGGAGCTGTTTTTT. Its translation: CASSPRQSAGELFF.

V gene TRBV2 combines with J gene TRBJ1-3; 7 nucleotides align to TRBD1. V shed 8 bases, J shed 6 bases, and the junction held 4 bases outside the gene matches. The CDR3 totals 12 residues. Germline assignment: CDR1 SNHLY and CDR2 FYNNEI. CDR3 sequence reads: CASGQETNTIYF. In DNA, the CDR3 is TGTGCCAGCGGACAGGAGACAAACACCATATATTTT.

This chain links TRBV12-3 or TRBV12-4 with TRBJ1-1; 7 bases are a match to TRBD1. J lost 10 bases, V lost 5 bases, and 7 bases had no gene match. The CDR3 covers 12 residues. This CDR3 reads CASSLDRVRAFF. CDR3 coding DNA: TGTGCCAGCAGTCTCGACAGGGTCCGAGCTTTCTTT.

V gene TRBV4-1 combines with J gene TRBJ2-3, with TRBD2 matching 9 bases. Germline CDR1 reads MGHRA; CDR2 reads YSYEKL. The CDR3 is 16 amino acids. V shed 0 bases and J 7 bases; nucleotides not matched to a gene: 8. The CDR3 DNA reads TGCGCCAGCAGCCAAGAGGGGCGGGGGGGCCTGAATACGCAGTATTTT. This codes for CASSQEGRGGLNTQYF.

This clone was seen a few times. This chain connects TRBV27 to TRBJ1-6; D gene unclear. The CDR3 covers 14 residues. V was cut by 6 bases and J by 6 bases, with 12 bases left in between. Per germline, CDR1 MNHEY and CDR2 SMNVEV (reference sequence). CDR3 DNA sequence: TGTGCCAGCAGGCCGCCAACGGTTAATTCACCCCTCCACTTT. This encodes CASRPPTVNSPLHF.

The chain is built from TRBV7-2 and TRBJ1-2; 11 bases are shared with TRBD1. The CDR3 consists of 15 residues. Germline assignment: CDR1 SGHTA and CDR2 FQGNSA. The V and J ends lost 6 bases and 1 base, in that order; junction bases with no gene match: 4. CDR3 amino acids: CASSSGQGVNYGYTF. CDR3 in DNA: TGTGCCAGCAGTTCGGGACAGGGGGTTAACTATGGCTACACCTTC.

This clone has only one observation. The rearrangement uses TRBV3-1 (or the pseudogene TRBV3-2) and TRBJ1-5; the D is unclear. The V end lost 0 bases, the J end lost 2 bases, and 14 bases lay between the germline ends. CDR3 length: 17 residues. The V gene's germline CDR1 is LGHDT and CDR2 YNNKEL (reference sequence). CDR3 in DNA: TGTGCCAGCAGCCAAGATATTGCGGGCCCCCGCAATCAGCCCCAGCATTTT. It is translated as CASSQDIAGPRNQPQHF.

This rearrangement joins TRBV5-1 to TRBJ2-2, with D tentatively TRBD1 or TRBD2 (6 bases each). The CDR3 runs to 15 residues. Per germline, CDR1 SGHRS and CDR2 YFSETQ. The V end was cut by 1 base, the J end by 4 bases, with 11 bases between. Here the CDR3 reads CASSLPGASTGELFF. Written as DNA, the CDR3 is TGCGCCAGCAGCTTGCCGGGGGCTAGCACCGGGGAGCTGTTTTTT.

The chain has TRBV7-9 and TRBJ2-7; 8 bases agree with TRBD1. CDR1 SEHNR and CDR2 FQNEAQ come from the germline V gene (reference sequence). J gave up 2 bases and V 5 bases, and 14 bases lay outside the gene matches. The CDR3 runs to 17 residues. The CDR3 sequence is CASSRLVSGQETYEQYF. The CDR3 nucleotides read TGTGCCAGCAGCCGCTTGGTGTCGGGACAGGAAACCTACGAGCAGTACTTC.

This rearrangement joins TRBV6-2 or TRBV6-3 to TRBJ1-5, with TRBD1 identical over 12 bases. CDR3 length: 15 amino acids. V shed 5 bases, J shed 9 bases, and the junction held 8 bases outside the gene matches. Germline V gene sequence: CDR1 MNHEY, CDR2 SVGEGT. The CDR3, as DNA: TGTGCCAGCAGTAGCGCCGGGACAGGGGGCCGGCCCCAGCATTTT. Protein: CASSSAGTGGRPQHF.

Turning to this clone: Other DNA sequences in this sample translate to the same CDR3. The gene calls are TRBV24-1 and TRBJ2-5; D possibly corresponds to TRBD2 (7 bases). The germline CDR1 and CDR2 sequences are KGHDR and SFDVKD. The V and J ends lost 2 bases and 5 bases respectively, with 11 bases between them. CDR3 length equals 14 residues. CDR3 amino acids: CATSDSGGRETQYF. The CDR3 coding sequence is TGTGCCACCAGTGATTCGGGGGGCAGGGAGACCCAGTACTTC.

V gene TRBV29-1 combines with J gene TRBJ2-5; possibly TRBD1 or TRBD2 for D (5 bases each). The V end lost 4 bases, the J end lost 5 bases, and 11 bases lay between the germline ends. CDR1 is SQVTM, CDR2 ANQGSEA, per germline. The CDR3 has 12 residues. For the CDR3, the DNA is TGCAGCGTTGGCCGGGGCGGGGAGACCCAGTACTTC. It translates to CSVGRGGETQYF.